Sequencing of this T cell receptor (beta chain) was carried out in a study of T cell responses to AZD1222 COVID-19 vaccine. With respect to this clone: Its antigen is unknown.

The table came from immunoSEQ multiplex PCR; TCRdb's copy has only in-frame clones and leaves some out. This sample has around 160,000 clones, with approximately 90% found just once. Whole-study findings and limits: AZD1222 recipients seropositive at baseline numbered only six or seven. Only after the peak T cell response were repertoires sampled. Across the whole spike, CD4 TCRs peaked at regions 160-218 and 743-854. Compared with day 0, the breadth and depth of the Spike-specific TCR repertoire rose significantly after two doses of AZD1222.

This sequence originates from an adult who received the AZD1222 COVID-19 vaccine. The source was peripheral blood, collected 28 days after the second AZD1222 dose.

CDR3 protein: CASRGGEDSPLHF. The CDR3 nucleotides are TGCGCCAGCAGAGGAGGGGAGGATTCACCCCTCCACTTT. The chain has TRBV5-1 and TRBJ1-6; D possibly corresponds to TRBD1 (5 bases). V gave up 5 bases and J gave up 8 bases, with 11 bases separating them. CDR3 length: 13 residues. Germline CDR1 is SGHRS and CDR2 is YFSETQ.